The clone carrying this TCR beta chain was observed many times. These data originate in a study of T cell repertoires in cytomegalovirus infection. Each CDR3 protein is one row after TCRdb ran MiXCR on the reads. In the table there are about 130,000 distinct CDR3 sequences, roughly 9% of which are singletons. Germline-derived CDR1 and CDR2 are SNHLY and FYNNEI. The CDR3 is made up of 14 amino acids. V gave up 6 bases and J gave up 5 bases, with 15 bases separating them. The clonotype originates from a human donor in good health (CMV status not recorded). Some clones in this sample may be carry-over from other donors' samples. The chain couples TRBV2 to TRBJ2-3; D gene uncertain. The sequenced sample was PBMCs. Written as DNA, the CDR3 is TGTGCCAGCAGGTGGGTCGGCGACGGAGATACGCAGTATTTT. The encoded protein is CASRWVGDGDTQYF.